Shown below are 7 T cell receptor beta chains from a single sample sequenced in a study of blood T cell repertoires in COVID-19. TCRdb keeps only in-frame clones here, not all; method: immunoSEQ multiplex PCR. The table has around 240,000 clones, about 79% seen once. The specimen sequenced was peripheral blood. These TCRs come from a woman aged 40 to 50 who had recovered from COVID-19.

This clone came up once. The rearrangement links TRBV9 to TRBJ2-5; the D gene is possibly TRBD1 (5 bases). The CDR3 has 15 amino acids. With 2 bases removed from V and 5 bases from J, the gap between germline ends came to 16 bases. Germline lookup yields CDR1 SGDLS and CDR2 YYNGEE. The DNA of the CDR3 is TGTGCCAGCAGCGTTTCGAGACAGAGGTCCGAGACCCAGTACTTC. Its translation is CASSVSRQRSETQYF.

This chain links TRBV28 with TRBJ2-3; perhaps TRBD1 as D (5 bases). CDR1 is MDHEN and CDR2 is SYDVKM in the germline V gene. Trimming pared 5 bases from V and 0 bases from J, leaving 12 bases between. The CDR3 extends over 15 amino acids. The CDR3 nucleotides read TGTGCCAGCAGTCCACAGGATCCTAGCACAGATACGCAGTATTTT. This translates into CASSPQDPSTDTQYF. The full variable domain, its missing parts supplied by reference TRBV28 and TRBJ2-3, is DVKVTQSSRYLVKRTGEKVFLECVQDMDHENMFWYRQDPGLGLRLIYFSYDVKMKEKGDIPEGYSVSREKKERFSLILESASTNQTSMYLCASSPQDPSTDTQYFGPGTRLTVL.

The gene calls are TRBV14 and TRBJ2-5, with a possible D match to TRBD2 (5 bases). V lost 0 bases, J lost 4 bases, and 18 bases lay in between. Per the germline V gene, CDR1 is SGHDN and CDR2 is FVKESK. CDR3 length: 17 residues. CDR3 region: CASSQEEAFRGVETQYF. In DNA, the CDR3 is TGTGCCAGCAGCCAAGAGGAGGCCTTCCGGGGAGTAGAGACCCAGTACTTC. Looking up the rest from reference TRBV14 and TRBJ2-5 gives the full variable domain: EAGVTQFPSHSVIEKGQTVTLRCDPISGHDNLYWYRRVMGKEIKFLLHFVKESKQDESGMPNNRFLAERTGGTYSTLKVQPAELEDSGVYFCASSQEEAFRGVETQYFGPGTRLLVL.

There are a few counts of this clone. The CDR3: CASIDRGRTYGYTF. CDR3 nucleotides: TGTGCCAGCATCGACAGGGGGCGCACCTATGGCTACACCTTC. The chain couples TRBV6-5 to TRBJ1-2; 10 bases match TRBD1. Germline V lookup: CDR1 MNHEY, CDR2 SVGAGI. This CDR3 is 14 amino acids long. Trimming cost V 7 bases and J 4 bases; bases outside gene matches: 6.

The chain couples TRBV6-5 to TRBJ2-7; the match to TRBD1 covers 7 bases. In germline, CDR1 is MNHEY, CDR2 SVGAGI. V shed 6 bases, J shed 3 bases, and the junction held 11 bases outside the gene matches. This CDR3 is 15 amino acids long. DNA for the CDR3: TGTGCCAGCAGCCGACAGTGGGGACAGAACTACGAGCAGTACTTC. Translation gives CASSRQWGQNYEQYF.

The chain recombines TRBV5-6 with TRBJ1-4, with D tentatively TRBD1 (6 bases). V shed 2 bases and J shed 3 bases, with 11 bases lying between them. CDR1 is SGHDT, CDR2 YYEEEE, per germline. The CDR3 contains 15 residues. The DNA for the CDR3 is TGTGCCAGCAGCTTTTCGGGGGGCTCTAATGAAAAACTGTTTTTT. The encoded protein is CASSFSGGSNEKLFF.

The rearrangement links TRBV19 to TRBJ2-1, with 12 bases aligning to TRBD2. Germline CDR1 reads LNHDA; CDR2 reads SQIVND (reference sequence). The CDR3 runs to 12 residues. V dropped 6 bases and J dropped 16; count of bases not matched to a gene: 7. CDR3 region: CASSLAGGPQFF. Written as DNA, the CDR3 is TGTGCCAGTAGCCTAGCGGGGGGGCCCCAATTCTTC.